These 26 T cell receptor beta chains share one sample of origin, sequenced in a study of shared clonotypes between healthy human individuals. Terminally differentiated effector memory CD45RA+ cells were excluded by CCR7 positive selection of CD45RO-negative cells. Libraries were prepared by immunoSEQ multiplex PCR; TCRdb keeps only in-frame clonotypes and omits some of them. Among millions of clones listed, roughly 91% were seen once. Sequences were obtained from naive CD8+ T cells from PBMCs. These receptors all come from a man between 18 and 29 years old in good health. Some clones in this sample may be carry-over from other donors' samples.

The chain recombines TRBV4-1 with TRBJ2-5, with D perhaps matching TRBD1 (5 bases). The CDR3 extends over 15 amino acids. From germline, CDR1 is MGHRA and CDR2 YSYEKL. V shed 0 bases and J shed 11 bases, with 19 bases lying between them. In DNA, the CDR3 is TGCGCCAGCAGCCAAGAGTTCGACGAAGGGGTGGAGCAGTACTTC. Translated, it gives CASSQEFDEGVEQYF.

The chain is built from TRBV27 and TRBJ2-6; TRBD2 agrees at 14 bases. There are 21 residues in the CDR3. Germline V gene data show CDR1 as MNHEY and CDR2 as SMNVEV (reference sequence). V shed 2 bases, J shed 2 bases, and the junction held 11 bases outside the gene matches. The CDR3 coding sequence is TGTGCCAGCAGTTTACCGGGGACTAGCGGGAGAGCAGATACTGGGGCCAACGTCCTGACTTTC. Translation: CASSLPGTSGRADTGANVLTF.

This clone was counted once. The chain employs TRBV27 and TRBJ1-1; D remains unclear. This CDR3 contains 17 residues. V lost 3 bases and J lost 6, with 23 bases in between. Germline loops: CDR1 MNHEY, CDR2 SMNVEV (reference sequence). In DNA, the CDR3 is TGTGCCAGCAGTTTCCTTGGGCCCCGAAAGCCTGCGTCTGAAGCTTTCTTT. It translates to CASSFLGPRKPASEAFF.

A remark on this clone: The sample contains more than one DNA sequence encoding this CDR3. This rearrangement joins TRBV28 to TRBJ1-2, with D tentatively TRBD1 (6 bases). Per germline, CDR1 MDHEN and CDR2 SYDVKM. The CDR3 contains 12 residues. The ends were cut back, 3 bases at V and 8 bases at J, with 10 bases in the middle. In DNA form, the CDR3 reads TGTGCCAGCAGTTTTCGAGGGGGAGGCTACACCTTC. Translated: CASSFRGGGYTF.

The chain employs TRBV7-6 and TRBJ2-7; TRBD1 aligns across 8 bases. V lost 0 bases, J lost 2 bases, and 3 bases stayed unmatched. This CDR3 has 15 amino acids. Looked up from germline, CDR1 is SGHVS and CDR2 is FNYEAQ. CDR3 in DNA: TGTGCCAGCAGCTTAGCGCAGGACAGGGCCTACGAGCAGTACTTC. It translates to CASSLAQDRAYEQYF.

The chain links TRBV5-1 to TRBJ1-2; weak D call: TRBD1 (5 bases). The CDR3 extends over 16 amino acids. V was shortened by 4 bases and J by 3 bases, with 19 bases between the two germline ends. The germline CDR1 and CDR2 sequences are SGHRS and YFSETQ. This chain's CDR3 is CASSGYNGAEHYGYTF. CDR3 nucleotides: TGCGCCAGCAGCGGATACAACGGGGCCGAACACTATGGCTACACCTTC.

The table lists this clone with a count of one. The chain employs TRBV27 and TRBJ2-7, with D perhaps matching TRBD1 (5 bases). V dropped 5 bases and J dropped 6 bases, with 26 bases sitting between them. The CDR3 has 17 residues. Germline CDR1 reads MNHEY; CDR2 reads SMNVEV (reference sequence). This CDR3 is CASSINHISAGSAEQYF. The CDR3 DNA reads as TGTGCCAGCAGTATTAATCACATCTCGGCAGGGTCGGCCGAGCAGTACTTC.

This clone was observed a single time. This chain connects TRBV21-1 to TRBJ2-2; the table calls TRBD2, which could not be checked here. TRBV21-1 is a pseudogene locus. This CDR3 has 19 residues. CDR3 sequence: CASRDSGLVAPSNTGELFF. The CDR3 DNA reads TGTGCCAGCAGGGATTCGGGACTAGTAGCGCCTTCGAACACCGGGGAGCTGTTTTTT.

Here the CDR3 DNA reads TGTGCCAGCAGTTACAACCCTACCTCCTACGAGCAGTACTTC. It codes for CASSYNPTSYEQYF. The chain joins TRBV6-5 to TRBJ2-7, with no clear D. The CDR3 spans 14 residues. Germline lookup yields CDR1 MNHEY and CDR2 SVGAGI. Trimming removed 2 bases at V and 0 bases at J, with 8 bases between.

The V and J genes are TRBV14 and TRBJ2-1; D unclear. Trimming pared 3 bases from V and 4 bases from J, leaving 7 bases between. The CDR3 has 13 amino acids. CDR1 is SGHDN and CDR2 is FVKESK in the germline V gene. Written as DNA, the CDR3 is TGTGCCAGCAGCCATGGACGGTACAATGAGCAGTTCTTC. Translation: CASSHGRYNEQFF.

The chain recombines TRBV13 with TRBJ2-7; D gene unclear. Between the trimmed V and J ends, which lost 0 bases and 5 bases, there was a span of 11 bases. The germline gives CDR1 PRHDT, CDR2 FYEKMQ (reference sequence). The CDR3 is made up of 14 amino acids. Here the CDR3 reads CASSLGPLQHEQYF. Written as DNA, the CDR3 is TGTGCCAGCAGCTTAGGGCCCTTACAGCACGAGCAGTACTTC. Full variable domain (outside the CDR3, taken from reference TRBV13 and TRBJ2-7): AAGVIQSPRHLIKEKRETATLKCYPIPRHDTVYWYQQGPGQDPQFLISFYEKMQSDKGSIPDRFSAQQFSDYHSELNMSSLELGDSALYFCASSLGPLQHEQYFGPGTRLTVT.

The rearrangement joins TRBV30 to TRBJ2-1; a possible D gene is TRBD2 (6 bases). Looked up from germline, CDR1 is GTSNPN and CDR2 is SVGIG (reference sequence). Between the trimmed V and J ends, which lost 5 bases and 9 bases, there was a span of 14 bases. The CDR3 has 12 amino acids. CDR3 bases: TGTGCCTGGGGCTGGGGGGACGGTGAGCAGTTCTTC. It is translated as CAWGWGDGEQFF.

The CDR3 spells CASSSTWRDSYNEQFF. CDR3 nucleotide sequence: TGTGCCAGCAGCTCGACGTGGAGGGATTCCTACAATGAGCAGTTCTTC. This sequence joins TRBV5-5 and TRBJ2-1, with D possibly matching TRBD2 (6 bases). V lost 3 bases, J lost 1 base, and 14 bases lay in between. The germline CDR1 and CDR2 sequences are SGHKS and YYEKEE (reference sequence). The CDR3 has 16 residues.

The rearrangement joins TRBV27 to TRBJ2-6; TRBD2 is a possible D gene (5 bases). This CDR3 region has 16 residues. Germline V gives CDR1 MNHEY, CDR2 SMNVEV (reference sequence). Between the trimmed V and J ends, which lost 1 base and 0 bases, there was a span of 7 bases. CDR3 in DNA: TGTGCCAGCAGTTTATGGGGAGTCTCTGGGGCCAACGTCCTGACTTTC. It yields the protein CASSLWGVSGANVLTF.

The chain links TRBV4-3 to TRBJ2-1; TRBD2 aligns across 10 bases. Germline CDR1 and CDR2: LGHNA and YSLEER. After removal of 2 bases from V and 5 bases from J, the junction contained 9 bases not matched to a gene. The CDR3 is made up of 17 amino acids. CDR3 DNA sequence: TGCGCCAGCAGCCAACTGTACGGACTAGCGGCTGACAATGAGCAGTTCTTC. It codes for CASSQLYGLAADNEQFF.

This chain connects TRBV5-1 to TRBJ2-1; 7 bases line up with TRBD2. Unmatched junction bases numbered 12, after V lost 4 bases and J lost 8 bases. This CDR3 has 15 amino acids. Germline CDR1 is SGHRS and CDR2 is YFSETQ. The DNA for the CDR3 is TGCGCCAGCAGCCTGGGACTACCGGGGGACCATGAGCAGTTCTTC. Its protein product is CASSLGLPGDHEQFF.

The chain is built from TRBV19 and TRBJ1-2, with D possibly TRBD1 on 6 matching bases. Per germline, CDR1 LNHDA and CDR2 SQIVND (reference sequence). V was shortened by 5 bases and J by 1 base, with 11 bases between the two germline ends. This CDR3 contains 14 residues. The CDR3 DNA is TGTGCCAGTAGTCCCAGACAGGATAACTATGGCTACACCTTC. It translates to CASSPRQDNYGYTF. The whole variable domain, remainder taken from reference TRBV19 and TRBJ1-2, is DGGITQSPKYLFRKEGQNVTLSCEQNLNHDAMYWYRQDPGQGLRLIYYSQIVNDFQKGDIAEGYSVSREKKESFPLTVTSAQKNPTAFYLCASSPRQDNYGYTFGSGTRLTVV.

The J gene is TRBJ1-2, the V gene TRBV29-1; D perhaps matches TRBD1 (6 bases). Germline CDR1 is SQVTM and CDR2 is ANQGSEA. CDR3 length: 13 residues. V gave up 3 bases and J gave up 1 base, with 9 bases separating them. CDR3 amino acids: CSVEGRGNYGYTF. The CDR3, as DNA: TGCAGCGTTGAGGGCAGGGGTAACTATGGCTACACCTTC.

This rearrangement joins TRBV11-1 to TRBJ1-5, with unresolved D. Germline V CDR1 and CDR2: SGHAT, FQDESV (reference sequence). V lost 0 bases, J lost 3 bases, and 9 bases lay in between. The CDR3 has 15 residues. CDR3 loop: CASSLAPGANQPQHF. CDR3 coding DNA: TGTGCCAGCAGCTTAGCACCAGGCGCCAATCAGCCCCAGCATTTT.

This chain connects TRBV27 to TRBJ1-4; D is ambiguous. Trimming left V 1 base short and J 8 bases short, with 11 bases between. From germline, CDR1 is MNHEY and CDR2 SMNVEV (reference sequence). CDR3 size: 14 residues. CDR3 amino acids: CASSLLGAREKLFF. The CDR3 DNA reads TGTGCCAGCAGTTTATTGGGCGCAAGGGAAAAACTGTTTTTT.

In its sample, this clone was seen a few times. This sequence joins TRBV5-1 and TRBJ2-1; the D gene is possibly TRBD1 (5 bases). Germline CDR1 reads SGHRS; CDR2 reads YFSETQ. The CDR3 sequence is 12 residues long. V lost 6 bases and J lost 7, with 11 bases in between. The CDR3 nucleotides are TGCGCCAGCATGTCACCAGGGAATGAGCAGTTCTTC. It encodes CASMSPGNEQFF.

This chain connects TRBV2 to TRBJ2-1; TRBD2 agrees at 9 bases. The length of the CDR3 is 16 residues. In germline, CDR1 is SNHLY, CDR2 FYNNEI. The junction had 14 bases not matched to a gene; V was cut back by 6 bases and J by 8 bases. DNA for the CDR3: TGTGCCAGCAGGTCCCTACGTACTAGCGGGCACCATGAGCAGTTCTTC. It specifies CASRSLRTSGHHEQFF.

This clone showed up just once. The CDR3 coding sequence is TGTGCCAGCAGGCCCCCGGGGACTAGCACAGATACGCAGTATTTT. Amino acids: CASRPPGTSTDTQYF. The V and J genes are TRBV27 and TRBJ2-3, with D maybe TRBD2 (6 bases). Trimming left V 6 bases short and J 0 bases short, with 13 bases between. This CDR3 is built from 15 residues. Per the germline V gene, CDR1 is MNHEY and CDR2 is SMNVEV (reference sequence).

The V gene is TRBV5-5, the J gene TRBJ1-4; D is possibly TRBD1 (5 bases). V dropped 3 bases and J dropped 7 bases, with 19 bases sitting between them. From germline, CDR1 is SGHKS and CDR2 YYEKEE (reference sequence). The CDR3 extends over 16 amino acids. CDR3 residues: CASSSRETVTGEKLFF. CDR3 sequence (DNA): TGTGCCAGCAGCTCGAGAGAGACAGTGACGGGTGAAAAACTGTTTTTT. Using reference TRBV5-5 and TRBJ1-4 for the parts outside the CDR3, the full variable domain is DAGVTQSPTHLIKTRGQQVTLRCSPISGHKSVSWYQQVLGQGPQFIFQYYEKEERGRGNFPDRFSARQFPNYSSELNVNALLLGDSALYLCASSSRETVTGEKLFFGSGTQLSVL.

The chain combines TRBV9 with TRBJ2-7; maybe TRBD2 (6 bases). This CDR3 comprises 16 residues. Trimming took 0 bases from V and 5 from J, leaving 18 bases between them. Looked up from germline, CDR1 is SGDLS and CDR2 is YYNGEE. The CDR3 loop reads CASSVGSGGAYDEQYF. DNA for the CDR3: TGTGCCAGCAGCGTAGGGTCTGGCGGGGCGTACGACGAGCAGTACTTC.

This chain connects TRBV9 to TRBJ2-7; D ambiguous. The CDR3 runs 16 residues. Germline V gene lookup returns CDR1 SGDLS and CDR2 YYNGEE. V shed 2 bases and J shed 0 bases, with 15 bases lying between them. The chain's CDR3 is CASSVRPLGSSYEQYF. The DNA of the CDR3 is TGTGCCAGCAGCGTTCGACCATTGGGTAGCTCCTACGAGCAGTACTTC.